Listed here is a single T cell receptor beta chain. Its antigen is unknown. This entry is derived from a study of cytomegalovirus exposure and HLA in healthy donors. As for the study in general: Assignment to the Caucasian-associated ancestry cluster applied to approximately 80% of the roughly 410 genotyped donors. Study outcomes and limitations: When the data were analyzed later, several of the most significant clusters appeared to be linked to common viral pathogens. When a later analysis was performed, an Asian-associated ancestry cluster reportedly had fewer N-insertions than the roughly 630-donor mean. A list of 164 TCR beta chains associated with cytomegalovirus was given.

Primers for the PCR totalled 60 Vbeta and 13 Jbeta. Profiled with immunoSEQ multiplex PCR; TCRdb holds only in-frame clones, not every one. This sample has over 100,000 clones, with about 74% found just once. The V end lost 1 base, the J end lost 9 bases, and 11 bases lay between the germline ends. The CDR3 has 13 amino acids. Germline V CDR1 and CDR2: SGDLS, YYNGEE. The J gene is TRBJ2-1, the V gene TRBV9; maybe TRBD1 (6 bases). The source of this sequence is a female donor in good health and CMV-seronegative. Specimen: PBMCs. CDR3 sequence: CASSVTWGREQFF. Here the CDR3 DNA reads TGTGCCAGCAGCGTAACGTGGGGGCGTGAGCAGTTCTTC.